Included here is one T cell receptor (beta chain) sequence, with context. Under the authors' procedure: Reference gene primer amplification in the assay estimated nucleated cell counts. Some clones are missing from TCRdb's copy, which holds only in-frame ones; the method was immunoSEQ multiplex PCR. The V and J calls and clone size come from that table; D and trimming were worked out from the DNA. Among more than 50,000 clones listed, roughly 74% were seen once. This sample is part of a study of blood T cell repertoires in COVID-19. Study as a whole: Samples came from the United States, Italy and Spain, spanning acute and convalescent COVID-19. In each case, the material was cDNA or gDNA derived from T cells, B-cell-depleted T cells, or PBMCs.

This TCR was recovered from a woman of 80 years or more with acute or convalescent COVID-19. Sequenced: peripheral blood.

The CDR3 reads CATSREASGKGYNEQFF. The CDR3 nucleotides are TGTGCCACCAGCAGAGAAGCTAGCGGGAAGGGCTACAATGAGCAGTTCTTC. The gene calls are TRBV15 and TRBJ2-1, with 9 positions matching TRBD2. CDR3 size: 17 residues. CDR1 LNHNV and CDR2 YYDKDF come from the germline V gene (reference sequence). V was pared by 0 bases and J by 3 bases, with 6 bases of the junction left unmatched. Combining the CDR3 with reference TRBV15 and TRBJ2-1 gives the whole variable domain DAMVIQNPRYQVTQFGKPVTLSCSQTLNHNVMYWYQQKSSQAPKLLFHYYDKDFNNEADTPDNFQSRRPNTSFCFLDIRSPGLGDTAMYLCATSREASGKGYNEQFFGPGTRLTVL.